These 4 T cell receptor beta chains share one sample of origin, sequenced in a study of T-cell memory formation after mild COVID-19. One entry per CDR3 protein, called by TCRdb with MiXCR from the 5' RACE reads. The sample includes more than 300,000 distinct CDR3 sequences, around a fifth of them seen just once. The material sequenced was PBMCs or a T cell subset sorted from them (not recorded which). These receptors all come from a man between 18 and 35 years old who had mild COVID-19 (a few samples of this study predate the infection). Cell type and time point are not known.

This clonotype was found a few times. The chain couples TRBV5-1 to TRBJ1-6; D is unresolved. Germline V gives CDR1 SGHRS, CDR2 YFSETQ. The CDR3 loop spans 13 amino acids. The CDR3 DNA sequence: TGCGCGTCGTCGGGCTCGTTGGAATCACCCCTCCACTTT. This gives the protein CASSGSLESPLHF.

This clonotype occurred a few times. V and J are TRBV5-4 and TRBJ2-3; tentative D call: TRBD2 (5 bases). V was trimmed by 4 bases and J by 0 bases, leaving 15 bases between them. The germline gives CDR1 SGHNT, CDR2 YYREEE (reference sequence). The CDR3 runs 16 residues. CDR3 loop: CASSHQSGVSTDTQYF. CDR3 nucleotides: TGTGCCAGCAGCCACCAAAGCGGCGTTAGCACAGATACGCAGTATTTT.

This clonotype was found many times. The chain is built from TRBV11-2 and TRBJ2-5, with 11 bases lining up with TRBD2. This CDR3 comprises 16 residues. Germline values: CDR1 SGHAT, CDR2 FQNNGV. After removal of 8 bases from V and 4 bases from J, the junction contained 12 bases not matched to a gene. The CDR3 DNA sequence: TGTGCCAGCCGTGGGTTGCTAGCGGGGGGATCAGAGACCCAGTACTTC. This translates into CASRGLLAGGSETQYF.

The chain carries TRBV9 and TRBJ2-5, with D perhaps given as TRBD1 or TRBD2 (5 bases each). The CDR3 runs 17 residues. The V and J ends lost 5 bases and 1 base respectively, with 21 bases between them. CDR1 is SGDLS and CDR2 is YYNGEE in the germline V gene. Here the CDR3 DNA reads TGTGCCAGCAGTCCTCCCCCCACGGGAAGGGGCCAAGAGACCCAGTACTTC. Its protein is CASSPPPTGRGQETQYF.